The 18 T cell receptor beta chains listed next were all sequenced from one sample in a study of cytomegalovirus exposure and HLA in healthy donors. The repertoire was sequenced with immunoSEQ multiplex PCR; TCRdb's copy has only in-frame clones and lacks some. This sample yields 110,000 or so clones, of which approximately 86% are seen a single time; nearly 4.5% belongs to the top ten. The sample was PBMCs. The receptors come from a man aged 18 to 30 in good health and CMV-seropositive.

The V and J genes are TRBV29-1 and TRBJ1-4, with D possibly TRBD1 on 6 matching bases. The CDR3 runs to 16 residues. Trimming shortened V by 6 bases and J by 1 base, and 18 bases separated the two germline ends. Germline assignment: CDR1 SQVTM and CDR2 ANQGSEA. The CDR3 is CSVGFLGGGTNEKLFF. The CDR3 DNA is TGCAGCGTGGGGTTCTTGGGAGGGGGAACTAATGAAAAACTGTTTTTT.

The chain employs TRBV5-1 and TRBJ1-1; the match to TRBD1 covers 9 bases. This CDR3 comprises 14 residues. The V gene's germline CDR1 is SGHRS and CDR2 YFSETQ. The J segment lost 4 bases and the V segment lost 3 bases, leaving 4 bases of the junction unmatched. The CDR3 bases are TGCGCCAGCAGCTCCGGGACAGGGTCCACTGAAGCTTTCTTT. Its protein product is CASSSGTGSTEAFF.

This chain joins TRBV15 and TRBJ2-2; 10 bases align to TRBD2. V lost 4 bases, J lost 5 bases, and 7 bases stayed unmatched. Per the germline V gene, CDR1 is LNHNV and CDR2 is YYDKDF (reference sequence). The CDR3 length is 16 residues. DNA for the CDR3: TGTGCCACCAGCACTTCACTAGCGGGGCCTACCGGGGAGCTGTTTTTT. Its protein is CATSTSLAGPTGELFF.

This chain links TRBV20-1 with TRBJ2-1; TRBD1 matches 7 bases. After removal of 7 bases from V and 6 bases from J, the junction contained 3 bases not matched to a gene. The CDR3 has 11 residues. Germline V gene lookup returns CDR1 DFQATT and CDR2 SNEGSKA (reference sequence). CDR3 nucleotides: TGCAGTGGAGACAGGGTCAATGAGCAGTTCTTC. It encodes CSGDRVNEQFF.

This chain joins TRBV19 and TRBJ2-1, with 7 bases matching TRBD2. Germline trimming cut 5 bases from V and 6 bases from J; bases unmatched to any gene: 19. The CDR3 has 18 residues. Germline lookup yields CDR1 LNHDA and CDR2 SQIVND (reference sequence). This CDR3 is CASSSLRFGAGSTNEQFF. CDR3 nucleotides: TGTGCCAGTAGTTCTCTCCGTTTTGGAGCGGGGTCAACCAATGAGCAGTTCTTC.

The rearrangement joins TRBV6-6 to TRBJ2-1, with D perhaps TRBD2 (5 bases). CDR1 MNHNY and CDR2 SVGAGI come from the germline V gene (reference sequence). There are 12 residues in the CDR3. Deletions cut 6 bases from V and 14 bases from J, with 17 bases between. This CDR3 is CASSPSRDMEFF. The CDR3 nucleotides read TGTGCCAGCAGCCCTTCTCGGGATATGGAGTTCTTC.

This chain links TRBV6-1 with TRBJ1-1; weak D call: TRBD1 (5 bases). Germline CDR1 and CDR2: MNHNS and SASEGT. CDR3 length: 15 residues. V lost 5 bases to trimming and J lost 0 bases, with 13 bases between them. The CDR3 sequence: CASSSQTALNTEAFF. In DNA form, the CDR3 reads TGTGCCAGCAGTTCTCAGACAGCCCTGAACACTGAAGCTTTCTTT.

CDR3 protein: CASSSQGAVGTEAFF. CDR3 nucleotides: TGTGCCAGCAGCTCACAGGGGGCTGTAGGCACTGAAGCTTTCTTT. The chain carries TRBV7-8 and TRBJ1-1; 9 bases match TRBD1. The CDR3 runs 15 residues. The ends lost 4 bases at V and 4 bases at J; junction bases unmatched: 7. The germline gives CDR1 SGHVS, CDR2 FQNEAQ.

Note on this clone: One junction end does not reproduce the germline sequence, and a read error may be involved. This chain uses TRBV6-1 with TRBJ2-7; 8 bases are shared with TRBD2. The CDR3 covers 15 residues. Germline V gene data show CDR1 as MNHNS and CDR2 as SASEGT. DNA of the CDR3: TGTGCCAGCAGGCACCCAACTAGCGGCCTTGACATAAGGCACTTC. Protein: CASRHPTSGLDIRHF.

J is TRBJ1-3 and V is TRBV11-2, with TRBD1 matching 10 bases. The CDR3 is 17 residues long. V dropped 5 bases and J dropped 2; count of bases not matched to a gene: 9. The germline V gene encodes CDR1 SGHAT and CDR2 FQNNGV. This CDR3 is CASSRTGTGVAGNTIYF. CDR3 bases: TGTGCCAGCAGCCGAACCGGGACAGGGGTGGCTGGAAACACCATATATTTT.

The CDR3 loop reads CASSLGFGGGATDTQYF. CDR3 in DNA: TGTGCCAGCAGCTTAGGGTTCGGCGGGGGGGCCACAGATACGCAGTATTTT. The gene calls are TRBV11-1 and TRBJ2-3; TRBD2 aligns across 9 bases. The CDR3 is 17 amino acids. V gave up 1 base and J gave up 2 bases; unmatched junction bases: 7. Germline-derived CDR1 and CDR2 are SGHAT and FQDESV (reference sequence).

This chain joins TRBV5-1 and TRBJ1-1; D gene ambiguous. This CDR3 has 16 residues. V lost 4 bases to trimming and J lost 0 bases, with 16 bases between them. The V gene's germline CDR1 is SGHRS and CDR2 YFSETQ. The CDR3 here is CASSLRAGRLNTEAFF. CDR3 sequence (DNA): TGCGCCAGCAGCCTGAGGGCAGGTCGACTGAACACTGAAGCTTTCTTT.

The chain carries TRBV2 and TRBJ1-5; D is undetermined. V shed 1 base and J shed 10 bases, with 11 bases lying between them. CDR1 SNHLY and CDR2 FYNNEI come from the germline V gene. This CDR3 has 13 residues. The chain's CDR3 is CASSEGGFGPQHF. In DNA form, the CDR3 reads TGTGCCAGCAGTGAAGGAGGGTTTGGCCCCCAGCATTTT.

V is TRBV5-1 and J is TRBJ1-5; perhaps TRBD1 as D (5 bases). V lost 0 bases to trimming and J lost 3 bases, with 13 bases between them. The CDR3 covers 16 residues. The germline gives CDR1 SGHRS, CDR2 YFSETQ. Written as DNA, the CDR3 is TGCGCCAGCAGCTTGGGGCCCCAGGGACTCAATCAGCCCCAGCATTTT. It specifies CASSLGPQGLNQPQHF.

This clone was recorded once. J is TRBJ2-1 and V is TRBV6-1; 7 nucleotides line up with TRBD1. The CDR3 loop spans 15 amino acids. The V and J ends lost 6 bases and 2 bases, in that order; junction bases with no gene match: 7. The V gene's germline CDR1 is MNHNS and CDR2 SASEGT. The CDR3 sequence: CASRETGQAYNEQFF. Written as DNA, the CDR3 is TGTGCCAGCAGGGAGACAGGGCAAGCCTACAATGAGCAGTTCTTC.

This clone was counted ten times or more. V is TRBV4-2 and J is TRBJ2-7, with TRBD1 as a possible D gene (7 bases). Germline CDR1 LGHNA, CDR2 YNFKEQ. The CDR3 covers 16 residues. The V end was cut by 0 bases, the J end by 0 bases, with 12 bases between. Here the CDR3 DNA reads TGTGCCAGCAGCCAAGACGGCGGGGACAGCTCCTACGAGCAGTACTTC. Amino acids: CASSQDGGDSSYEQYF.

The rearrangement links TRBV5-1 to TRBJ2-7, with a tentative D call TRBD1 (6 bases). The V end lost 0 bases, the J end lost 6 bases, and 13 bases lay between the germline ends. The CDR3 is made up of 14 amino acids. CDR1 is SGHRS, CDR2 YFSETQ, per germline. The CDR3 loop is CASSLVAGEREQYF. The CDR3 nucleotides read TGCGCCAGCAGCTTGGTAGCAGGGGAGCGCGAGCAGTACTTC. Combining the CDR3 with reference TRBV5-1 and TRBJ2-7 gives the whole variable domain KAGVTQTPRYLIKTRGQQVTLSCSPISGHRSVSWYQQTPGQGLQFLFEYFSETQRNKGNFPGRFSGRQFSNSRSEMNVSTLELGDSALYLCASSLVAGEREQYFGPGTRLTVT.

This chain links TRBV10-1 with TRBJ1-1, with TRBD1 matching 8 bases. Germline V gives CDR1 WNHNN, CDR2 SYGVQD (reference sequence). The CDR3 is made up of 13 amino acids. V lost 6 bases to trimming and J lost 1 base; unmatched junction nucleotides: 1. In DNA form, the CDR3 reads TGCGCCAGCAGGGACAGGGAGAACACTGAAGCTTTCTTT. Protein product: CASRDRENTEAFF.